These T cell receptor beta chains were read from a single sample in a study of STAT5B mutations in CD4+ large granular lymphocyte leukemia. The protocol was immunoSEQ multiplex PCR, while the TCRdb copy is restricted to in-frame clones and leaves out a portion. Among about 30,000 clones listed, about 85% were seen once. Sequenced input: CD4+ T cells from blood buffy coats. The receptors shown here come from a human donor in good health. CDR3s include the opening cysteine and the closing phenylalanine or tryptophan. The order of the fields is V gene, D gene, J gene, clone size, CDR3 DNA, CDR3 protein. The D gene is left open where the match is weak. Some rows mark clone size as missing; the rest say once, few, many or name a class of expanded clone.

v_call: TRBV5-6; d_call: NA; j_call: TRBJ2-1; clone_size: once; cdr3_nt: TGTGCCAGCAGCTCCCCAGGGTACAATGAGCAGTTCTTC; cdr3_aa: CASSSPGYNEQFF
v_call: TRBV25-1; d_call: TRBD1; j_call: TRBJ2-1; clone_size: NA; cdr3_nt: TGTGCCAGCAGTGATTTTTTGGGACAGGGGGCGTTCAATGAGCAGTTCTTC; cdr3_aa: CASSDFLGQGAFNEQFF
v_call: TRBV6-5; d_call: NA; j_call: TRBJ1-4; clone_size: NA; cdr3_nt: TGTGCCAGCAGTTACGGTACCTCTAATGAAAAACTGTTTTTT; cdr3_aa: CASSYGTSNEKLFF
v_call: TRBV28; d_call: NA; j_call: TRBJ1-2; clone_size: NA; cdr3_nt: TGTGCCAGCAGTCGTTCCGCAAGTTATGGCTACACCTTC; cdr3_aa: CASSRSASYGYTF
v_call: TRBV29-1; d_call: NA; j_call: TRBJ2-1; clone_size: NA; cdr3_nt: TGCAGCGTCGACAGGCAAATTGAGCAGTTCTTC; cdr3_aa: CSVDRQIEQFF
v_call: TRBV5-1; d_call: TRBD2; j_call: TRBJ2-4; clone_size: once; cdr3_nt: TGCGCCAGCAGCTTGGTGGCTCGGGGGACGGGGGGAAACATTCAGTACTTC; cdr3_aa: CASSLVARGTGGNIQYF
v_call: TRBV6-6; d_call: NA; j_call: TRBJ2-1; clone_size: NA; cdr3_nt: TGTGCCAGCAGTTCTGGGGGGAATGAGCAGTTCTTC; cdr3_aa: CASSSGGNEQFF
v_call: TRBV29-1; d_call: TRBD2; j_call: TRBJ2-3; clone_size: NA; cdr3_nt: TGCAGCGCGCGTCCTAGCGGAGGGCGGGTGGCAGATACGCAGTATTTT; cdr3_aa: CSARPSGGRVADTQYF
v_call: TRBV5-5; d_call: NA; j_call: TRBJ2-7; clone_size: NA; cdr3_nt: TGTGCCAGCAGCCCCCTGAACAGGAACTCCTACGAGCAGTACTTC; cdr3_aa: CASSPLNRNSYEQYF
v_call: TRBV5-1; d_call: TRBD2; j_call: TRBJ2-1; clone_size: NA; cdr3_nt: TGCGCCAGCAGCCCCCGACTAGCGGGAGAGTACAATGAGCAGTTCTTC; cdr3_aa: CASSPRLAGEYNEQFF
v_call: TRBV19; d_call: NA; j_call: TRBJ1-5; clone_size: few; cdr3_nt: TGTGCCAGTATGGGGGTGGAGGGGGGCAATCAGCCCCAGCATTTT; cdr3_aa: CASMGVEGGNQPQHF
v_call: TRBV19; d_call: NA; j_call: TRBJ2-7; clone_size: NA; cdr3_nt: TGTGCCAGTGGTACGGGGCAGGGAAGCGGGGAGCAGTACTTC; cdr3_aa: CASGTGQGSGEQYF
v_call: TRBV11-2; d_call: NA; j_call: TRBJ2-1; clone_size: NA; cdr3_nt: TGTGCCAGCAGGGCGCGTCTTGGAAAGGCCTACAATGAGCAGTTCTTC; cdr3_aa: CASRARLGKAYNEQFF
v_call: TRBV9; d_call: TRBD2; j_call: TRBJ2-1; clone_size: once; cdr3_nt: TGTGCCAGCAGCCCGGGACTAGTAGGTGAGCAGTTCTTC; cdr3_aa: CASSPGLVGEQFF
v_call: TRBV2; d_call: NA; j_call: TRBJ2-2; clone_size: NA; cdr3_nt: TGTGCCAGCAGTGATAGTAGGGTCACCGGGGAGCTGTTTTTT; cdr3_aa: CASSDSRVTGELFF
v_call: TRBV6-1; d_call: NA; j_call: TRBJ2-1; clone_size: NA; cdr3_nt: TGTGCCAGCAGTGATGGACAGCCCCTGTGGAATGAGCAGTTCTTC; cdr3_aa: CASSDGQPLWNEQFF
v_call: TRBV18; d_call: NA; j_call: TRBJ2-5; clone_size: NA; cdr3_nt: TGTGCCAGCTCACCCATGTCCCCTCAAGAGACCCAGTACTTC; cdr3_aa: CASSPMSPQETQYF
v_call: TRBV5-6; d_call: NA; j_call: TRBJ2-3; clone_size: NA; cdr3_nt: TGTGCCAGCAGCTTGGGCAGCACAGATACGCAGTATTTT; cdr3_aa: CASSLGSTDTQYF
v_call: TRBV7-6; d_call: NA; j_call: TRBJ2-2; clone_size: NA; cdr3_nt: TGTGCCAGCAGCCCCCCGGTTTCAGTCACCGGGGAGCTGTTTTTT; cdr3_aa: CASSPPVSVTGELFF
v_call: TRBV28; d_call: NA; j_call: TRBJ1-5; clone_size: NA; cdr3_nt: TGTGCCAGCTTAAGGGGCGGGGTGGGAAATCAGCCCCAGCATTTT; cdr3_aa: CASLRGGVGNQPQHF
v_call: TRBV6-6; d_call: NA; j_call: TRBJ2-7; clone_size: NA; cdr3_nt: TGTGCCACTCAGGGTCCGACGTACGAGCAGTACTTC; cdr3_aa: CATQGPTYEQYF
v_call: TRBV10-3; d_call: TRBD1; j_call: TRBJ1-5; clone_size: NA; cdr3_nt: TGTGCCATCGGGAGGGGGCATGGCAATCAGCCCCAGCATTTT; cdr3_aa: CAIGRGHGNQPQHF
v_call: TRBV4-1; d_call: NA; j_call: TRBJ1-3; clone_size: once; cdr3_nt: TGCGCCAGCAGCCAAGGGGACACCACGAGAACGGGAAACACCATATATTTT; cdr3_aa: CASSQGDTTRTGNTIYF
v_call: TRBV28; d_call: NA; j_call: TRBJ1-3; clone_size: NA; cdr3_nt: TGTGCCAGCAGTCCCCAGTGGGACACCATATATTTT; cdr3_aa: CASSPQWDTIYF
v_call: TRBV7-2; d_call: TRBD1; j_call: TRBJ1-1; clone_size: NA; cdr3_nt: TGTGCCAGCAGACAGGGGATAACCACTGAAGCTTTCTTT; cdr3_aa: CASRQGITTEAFF